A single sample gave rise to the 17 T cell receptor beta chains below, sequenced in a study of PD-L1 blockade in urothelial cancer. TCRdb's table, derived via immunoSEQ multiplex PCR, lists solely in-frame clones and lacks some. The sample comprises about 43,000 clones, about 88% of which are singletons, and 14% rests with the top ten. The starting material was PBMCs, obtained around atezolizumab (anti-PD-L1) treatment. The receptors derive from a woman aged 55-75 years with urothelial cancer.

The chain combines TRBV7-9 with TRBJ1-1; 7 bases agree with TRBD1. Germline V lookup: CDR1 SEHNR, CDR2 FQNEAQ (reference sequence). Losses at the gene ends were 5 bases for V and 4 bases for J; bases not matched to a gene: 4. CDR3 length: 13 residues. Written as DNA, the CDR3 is TGTGCCAGCAGCCAGCAGGGGGGCACTGAAGCTTTCTTT. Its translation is CASSQQGGTEAFF. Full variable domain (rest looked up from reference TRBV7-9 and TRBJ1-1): DTGVSQNPRHKITKRGQNVTFRCDPISEHNRLYWYRQTLGQGPEFLTYFQNEAQLEKSRLLSDRFSAERPKGSFSTLEIQRTEQGDSAMYLCASSQQGGTEAFFGQGTRLTVV.

The chain's CDR3 is CASSLRQGPDTQYF. The CDR3 coding sequence is TGTGCCAGCAGTCTCCGACAGGGACCAGATACGCAGTATTTT. The chain uses TRBV27 and TRBJ2-3, with 7 bases lining up with TRBD1. CDR3 size: 14 residues. Germline V gives CDR1 MNHEY, CDR2 SMNVEV (reference sequence). The V segment lost 5 bases and the J segment 4 bases; nucleotides outside the gene matches: 6.

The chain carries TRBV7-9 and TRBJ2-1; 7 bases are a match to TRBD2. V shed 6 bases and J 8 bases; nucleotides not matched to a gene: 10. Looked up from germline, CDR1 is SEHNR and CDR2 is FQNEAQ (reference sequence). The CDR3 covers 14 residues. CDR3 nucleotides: TGTGCCAGCAGGTTGAGCGGGGCTCAGGATGAGCAGTTCTTC. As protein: CASRLSGAQDEQFF.

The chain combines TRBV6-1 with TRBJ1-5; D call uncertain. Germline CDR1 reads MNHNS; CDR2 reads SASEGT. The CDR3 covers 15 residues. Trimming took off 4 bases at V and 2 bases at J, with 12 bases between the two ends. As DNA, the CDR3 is TGTGCCAGCAGTGTGTACTTCCAGGGCAATCAGCCCCAGCATTTT. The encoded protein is CASSVYFQGNQPQHF.

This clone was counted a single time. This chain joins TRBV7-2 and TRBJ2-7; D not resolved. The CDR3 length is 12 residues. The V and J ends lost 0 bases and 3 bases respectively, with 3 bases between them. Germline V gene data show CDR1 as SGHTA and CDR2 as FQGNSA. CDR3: CASSLARYEQYF. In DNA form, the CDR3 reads TGTGCCAGCAGCTTAGCGCGCTACGAGCAGTACTTC.

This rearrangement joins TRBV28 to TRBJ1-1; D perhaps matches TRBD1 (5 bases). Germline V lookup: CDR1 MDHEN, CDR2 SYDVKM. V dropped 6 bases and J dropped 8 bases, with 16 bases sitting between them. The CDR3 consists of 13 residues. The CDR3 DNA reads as TGTGCCAGCAGCCCCGGGAGGGGTAAGGAAGCTTTCTTT. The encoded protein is CASSPGRGKEAFF.

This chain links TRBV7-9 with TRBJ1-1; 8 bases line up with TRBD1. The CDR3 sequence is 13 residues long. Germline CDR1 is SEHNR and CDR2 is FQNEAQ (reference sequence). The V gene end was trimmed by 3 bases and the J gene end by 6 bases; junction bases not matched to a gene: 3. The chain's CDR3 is CASSLDRDPEAFF. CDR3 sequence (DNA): TGTGCCAGCAGCTTGGACAGGGACCCTGAAGCTTTCTTT.

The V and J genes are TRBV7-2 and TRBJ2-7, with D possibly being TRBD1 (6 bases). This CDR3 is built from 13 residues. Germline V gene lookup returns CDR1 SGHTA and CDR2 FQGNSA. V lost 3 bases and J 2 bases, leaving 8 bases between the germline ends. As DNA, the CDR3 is TGTGCCAGCAGCTTTGGGGGCGCCTACGAGCAGTACTTC. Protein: CASSFGGAYEQYF.

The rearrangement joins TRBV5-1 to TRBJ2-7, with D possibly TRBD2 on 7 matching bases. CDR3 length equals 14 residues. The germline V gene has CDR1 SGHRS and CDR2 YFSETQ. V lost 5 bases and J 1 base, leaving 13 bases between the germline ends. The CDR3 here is CASSRGAGSYEQYF. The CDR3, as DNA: TGCGCCAGCAGTCGGGGGGCAGGTTCCTACGAGCAGTACTTC.

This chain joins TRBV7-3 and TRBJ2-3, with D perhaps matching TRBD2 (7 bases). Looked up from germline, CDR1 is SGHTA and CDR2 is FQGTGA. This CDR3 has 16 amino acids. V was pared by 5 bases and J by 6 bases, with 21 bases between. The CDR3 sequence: CASSPHRWGGPDTQYF. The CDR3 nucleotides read TGTGCCAGCAGCCCCCACCGTTGGGGGGGCCCTGATACGCAGTATTTT.

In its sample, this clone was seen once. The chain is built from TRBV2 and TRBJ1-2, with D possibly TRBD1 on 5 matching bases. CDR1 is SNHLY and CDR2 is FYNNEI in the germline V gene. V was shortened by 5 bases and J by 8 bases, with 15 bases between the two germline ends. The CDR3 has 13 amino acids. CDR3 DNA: TGTGCCAGCAGTCCCATAAGGAGGGACGGCTACACCTTC. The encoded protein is CASSPIRRDGYTF.

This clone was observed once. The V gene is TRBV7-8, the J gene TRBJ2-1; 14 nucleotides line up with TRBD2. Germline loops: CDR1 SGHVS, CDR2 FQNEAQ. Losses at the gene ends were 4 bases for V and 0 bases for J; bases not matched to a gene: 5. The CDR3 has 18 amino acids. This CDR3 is CASSWTSGGIVSYNEQFF. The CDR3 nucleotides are TGTGCCAGCAGCTGGACTAGCGGGGGGATCGTCTCCTACAATGAGCAGTTCTTC.

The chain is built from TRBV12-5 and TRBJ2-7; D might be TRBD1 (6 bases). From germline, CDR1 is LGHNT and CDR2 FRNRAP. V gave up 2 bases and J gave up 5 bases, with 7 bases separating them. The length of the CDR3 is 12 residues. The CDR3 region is CASGLSGDEQYF. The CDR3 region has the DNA TGTGCTAGTGGTTTGTCAGGGGACGAGCAGTACTTC.

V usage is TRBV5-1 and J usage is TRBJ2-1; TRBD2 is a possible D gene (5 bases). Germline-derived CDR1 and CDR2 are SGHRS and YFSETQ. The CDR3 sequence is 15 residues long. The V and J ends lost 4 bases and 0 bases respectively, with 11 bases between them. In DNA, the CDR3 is TGCGCCAGCAGCGTATCCACTAGCTCCTACAATGAGCAGTTCTTC. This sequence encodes CASSVSTSSYNEQFF.

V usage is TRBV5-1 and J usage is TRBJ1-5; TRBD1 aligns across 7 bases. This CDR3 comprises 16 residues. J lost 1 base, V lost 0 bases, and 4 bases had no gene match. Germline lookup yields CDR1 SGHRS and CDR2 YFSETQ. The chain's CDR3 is CASSLGDRASNQPQHF. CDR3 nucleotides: TGCGCCAGCAGCTTGGGTGACAGGGCCAGCAATCAGCCCCAGCATTTT.

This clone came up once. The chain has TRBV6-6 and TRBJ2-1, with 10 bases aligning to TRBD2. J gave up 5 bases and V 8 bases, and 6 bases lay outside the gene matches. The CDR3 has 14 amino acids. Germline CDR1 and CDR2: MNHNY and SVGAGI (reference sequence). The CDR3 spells CASRTSGKHNEQFF. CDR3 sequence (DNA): TGTGCCAGCCGCACTAGCGGGAAGCACAATGAGCAGTTCTTC.

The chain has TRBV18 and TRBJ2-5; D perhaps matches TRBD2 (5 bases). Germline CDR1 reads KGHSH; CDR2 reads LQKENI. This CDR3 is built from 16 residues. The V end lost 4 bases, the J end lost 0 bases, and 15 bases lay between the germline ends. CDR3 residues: CASSRRALEYQETQYF. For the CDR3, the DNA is TGTGCCAGCTCACGCCGTGCACTAGAGTACCAAGAGACCCAGTACTTC.